What follows are 25 T cell receptor beta chains derived from one specimen sequenced in a study of cytomegalovirus exposure and HLA in healthy donors (TCRdb year 2017). Receptors were amplified or captured by the immunoSEQ multiplex PCR assay. A mixture of 60 forward primers for TCR Vbeta segments and 13 reverse primers for TCR Jbeta segments was used in the multiplex PCR. Sourced from immuneACCESS, this table was stored by TCRdb with only in-frame sequences that have V and J called. A share of the clones is absent; for the studies checked, an unresolved V gene accounts for under half, and the remainder has no known explanation. The sample has around 100,000 clones on record. 0.59% of the sample lies in the top ten. The sequenced sample was PBMCs. All receptors come from a man aged 45-65 years in good health and CMV-seronegative.

The V call is TRBV18, the J call TRBJ2-3; D possibly corresponds to TRBD2 (5 bases). Germline loops: CDR1 KGHSH, CDR2 LQKENI. The length of the CDR3 is 14 residues. The ends were cut back, 2 bases at V and 2 bases at J, with 8 bases in the middle. The CDR3 nucleotides read TGTGCCAGCTCACCAATAGCGACCACAGATACGCAGTATTTT. Its protein is CASSPIATTDTQYF.

The chain employs TRBV18 and TRBJ1-1; no firm D call. Germline V gives CDR1 KGHSH, CDR2 LQKENI. Trimming left V 0 bases short and J 0 bases short, with 5 bases between. The CDR3 has 14 residues. Written as DNA, the CDR3 is TGTGCCAGCTCACCACCTTCAGTGAACACTGAAGCTTTCTTT. The encoded protein is CASSPPSVNTEAFF.

V is TRBV5-1 and J is TRBJ2-1, with D tentatively TRBD1 (6 bases). The CDR3 consists of 15 residues. V was clipped by 4 bases and J by 5 bases, with 16 bases between them. CDR1 and CDR2 (germline): SGHRS, YFSETQ. The CDR3 loop is CASSPRDTEDNEQFF. CDR3 coding DNA: TGCGCCAGCAGCCCCCGGGACACGGAGGACAATGAGCAGTTCTTC.

CDR3 DNA: TGTGCCAGCTCACTGGGACAGGGAACCTCCTACGAGCAGTACTTC. The encoded protein is CASSLGQGTSYEQYF. The J gene is TRBJ2-7, the V gene TRBV18; 9 positions agree with TRBD1. CDR3 length: 15 residues. CDR1 KGHSH and CDR2 LQKENI come from the germline V gene. Trimming at V came to 4 bases and at J to 0 bases, leaving 4 bases not matched to a gene.

The V gene is TRBV2, the J gene TRBJ1-1, with 8 bases identical to TRBD1. The length of the CDR3 is 16 residues. Trimming cost V 0 bases and J 0 bases; bases outside gene matches: 3. Germline CDR1 SNHLY, CDR2 FYNNEI. The CDR3 sequence is CASSEAQGQVNTEAFF. CDR3 sequence (DNA): TGTGCCAGCAGTGAAGCGCAGGGACAGGTGAACACTGAAGCTTTCTTT.

The J gene is TRBJ1-2, the V gene TRBV7-2; D may be TRBD1 (5 bases). Germline V CDR1 and CDR2: SGHTA, FQGNSA. Trimming took off 5 bases at V and 1 base at J, with 8 bases between the two ends. The CDR3 runs to 13 residues. For the CDR3, the DNA is TGTGCCAGCAGCCTCGACAGTAACTATGGCTACACCTTC. Translating gives CASSLDSNYGYTF.

The rearrangement links TRBV19 to TRBJ1-2; a possible D gene is TRBD1 (5 bases). The V end was cut by 3 bases, the J end by 6 bases, with 26 bases between. Germline V gives CDR1 LNHDA, CDR2 SQIVND (reference sequence). This CDR3 has 18 amino acids. The CDR3 DNA reads as TGTGCCAGTAGTATCGATAGCACCCCCACAAGACAGCGCCATGGCTACACCTTC. It yields the protein CASSIDSTPTRQRHGYTF. The whole variable domain, remainder taken from reference TRBV19 and TRBJ1-2, is DGGITQSPKYLFRKEGQNVTLSCEQNLNHDAMYWYRQDPGQGLRLIYYSQIVNDFQKGDIAEGYSVSREKKESFPLTVTSAQKNPTAFYLCASSIDSTPTRQRHGYTFGSGTRLTVV.

The V call is TRBV5-8, the J call TRBJ2-5; 8 nucleotides line up with TRBD2. Germline loops: CDR1 SGHTS, CDR2 YDEGEE. The junction had 5 bases not matched to a gene; V was cut back by 2 bases and J by 2 bases. The CDR3 is 15 amino acids. In DNA form, the CDR3 reads TGTGCCAGCAGCTTCCTCGGGGGGGGACAAGAGACCCAGTACTTC. This translates into CASSFLGGGQETQYF.

The rearrangement joins TRBV4-3 to TRBJ1-1; possibly TRBD1 for D (5 bases). CDR3 length: 14 residues. Looked up from germline, CDR1 is LGHNA and CDR2 is YSLEER. The germline V and J ends were trimmed by 5 bases and 4 bases, with 14 bases remaining between them. CDR3 coding DNA: TGCGCCAGCAGCGGGGGGGGTCGGGGCACTGAAGCTTTCTTT. Protein sequence: CASSGGGRGTEAFF.

CDR3: CASRNTGTGGILPYEQYF. The CDR3 nucleotides are TGTGCCAGCAGAAATACCGGGACAGGGGGAATATTGCCATACGAGCAGTACTTC. This chain uses TRBV11-2 with TRBJ2-7; 11 bases match TRBD1. With 6 bases clipped from V and 4 bases from J, the junction kept 17 bases outside the gene matches. CDR1 is SGHAT, CDR2 FQNNGV, per germline. The CDR3 runs to 18 residues. Full variable domain (remainder filled in from reference TRBV11-2 and TRBJ2-7): EAGVAQSPRYKIIEKRQSVAFWCNPISGHATLYWYQQILGQGPKLLIQFQNNGVVDDSQLPKDRFSAERLKGVDSTLKIQPAKLEDSAVYLCASRNTGTGGILPYEQYFGPGTRLTVT.

J is TRBJ2-6 and V is TRBV7-8; TRBD1 aligns across 9 bases. In germline, CDR1 is SGHVS, CDR2 FQNEAQ. The J segment lost 3 bases and the V segment lost 5 bases, leaving 8 bases of the junction unmatched. This CDR3 contains 17 residues. The CDR3 loop is CASSAGQGGGGANVLTF. The CDR3 coding sequence is TGTGCCAGCAGCGCGGGACAGGGAGGAGGTGGGGCCAACGTCCTGACTTTC. The complete variable domain, with remaining parts taken from reference TRBV7-8 and TRBJ2-6, reads GAGVSQSPRYKVAKRGQDVALRCDPISGHVSLFWYQQALGQGPEFLTYFQNEAQLDKSGLPSDRFFAERPEGSVSTLKIQRTQQEDSAVYLCASSAGQGGGGANVLTFGAGSRLTVL.

The rearrangement joins TRBV19 to TRBJ2-5, with TRBD1 matching over 10 bases. The V gene's germline CDR1 is LNHDA and CDR2 SQIVND (reference sequence). The CDR3 loop spans 15 amino acids. V trimming: 5 bases; J trimming: 4 bases; junction bases outside the gene matches: 7. The CDR3 coding sequence is TGTGCCAGTAGTTCTCGGAGGACAGGGGGAGAGACCCAGTACTTC. It codes for CASSSRRTGGETQYF.

The chain is built from TRBV7-2 and TRBJ1-4; D not resolved. Germline V gene sequence: CDR1 SGHTA, CDR2 FQGNSA. Trimming removed 4 bases from V and 7 bases from J, with 16 bases in between. This CDR3 spans 15 amino acids. The CDR3 reads CASSSGSAGREKLFF. As DNA, the CDR3 is TGTGCCAGCAGCTCGGGATCCGCCGGACGTGAAAAACTGTTTTTT.

V usage is TRBV5-1 and J usage is TRBJ2-5, with D possibly matching TRBD2 (5 bases). Germline values: CDR1 SGHRS, CDR2 YFSETQ. CDR3 length: 17 residues. V was shortened by 0 bases and J by 2 bases, with 17 bases between the two germline ends. Here the CDR3 DNA reads TGCGCCAGCAGCTTGGGGGCAGGAGGAATCTATCAAGAGACCCAGTACTTC. Residues: CASSLGAGGIYQETQYF. Combining the CDR3 with reference TRBV5-1 and TRBJ2-5 gives the whole variable domain KAGVTQTPRYLIKTRGQQVTLSCSPISGHRSVSWYQQTPGQGLQFLFEYFSETQRNKGNFPGRFSGRQFSNSRSEMNVSTLELGDSALYLCASSLGAGGIYQETQYFGPGTRLLVL.

In DNA form, the CDR3 reads TGCGCCAGCAGCACCGGAGTTTACAATGAGCAGTTCTTC. Translating it yields CASSTGVYNEQFF. J is TRBJ2-1 and V is TRBV5-1, with D hard to call. Per germline, CDR1 SGHRS and CDR2 YFSETQ. This CDR3 comprises 13 residues. V gave up 4 bases and J gave up 4 bases, with 9 bases separating them.

The chain couples TRBV9 to TRBJ1-1, with 9 nucleotides matching TRBD1. Trimming at V came to 3 bases and at J to 4 bases, leaving 10 bases not matched to a gene. Germline V gives CDR1 SGDLS, CDR2 YYNGEE. The CDR3 is made up of 16 amino acids. CDR3 nucleotide sequence: TGTGCCAGCAGCGCGGATACAGGGGGCCGCGGCACTGAAGCTTTCTTT. This gives the protein CASSADTGGRGTEAFF.

The chain carries TRBV5-1 and TRBJ2-7; a possible D gene is TRBD1 (9 bases). Germline V gene lookup returns CDR1 SGHRS and CDR2 YFSETQ. The length of the CDR3 is 17 residues. The ends were cut back, 3 bases at V and 1 base at J, with 20 bases in the middle. Here the CDR3 reads CASSSRGGTGRSYEQYF. In DNA form, the CDR3 reads TGCGCCAGCAGCTCCCGCGGGGGGACAGGGCGGTCCTACGAGCAGTACTTC.

The chain links TRBV5-6 to TRBJ2-1; D gene unclear. CDR3 length: 13 residues. V was trimmed by 1 base and J by 2 bases, leaving 4 bases between them. The germline gives CDR1 SGHDT, CDR2 YYEEEE. This CDR3 is CASSLLAYNEQFF. CDR3 in DNA: TGTGCCAGCAGCTTGCTAGCCTACAATGAGCAGTTCTTC.

The chain has TRBV7-9 and TRBJ1-1, with TRBD1 identical over 7 bases. V lost 5 bases, J lost 1 base, and 4 bases stayed unmatched. Germline V gives CDR1 SEHNR, CDR2 FQNEAQ (reference sequence). The CDR3 is 14 amino acids. DNA for the CDR3: TGTGCCAGCAGCACTCAGGGGGAGAACACTGAAGCTTTCTTT. Translating it yields CASSTQGENTEAFF.

This chain uses TRBV27 with TRBJ1-1; D is perhaps TRBD1 (5 bases). The CDR3 is 14 residues long. Germline CDR1 reads MNHEY; CDR2 reads SMNVEV (reference sequence). Trimming took off 7 bases at V and 4 bases at J, with 16 bases between the two ends. CDR3 loop: CASMREGRVTEAFF. The CDR3 DNA sequence: TGTGCCAGCATGCGTGAGGGGAGGGTCACTGAAGCTTTCTTT.

This chain links TRBV19 with TRBJ1-5; D is unclear. V was clipped by 1 base and J by 8 bases, with 6 bases between them. The germline CDR1 and CDR2 sequences are LNHDA and SQIVND (reference sequence). The CDR3 is 12 residues long. The CDR3 nucleotides read TGTGCCAGTAGTATAGCGGGTGAGCCCCAGCATTTT. This codes for CASSIAGEPQHF.

The chain combines TRBV6-5 with TRBJ1-5, with a tentative D call TRBD1 (5 bases). Germline V gene data show CDR1 as MNHEY and CDR2 as SVGAGI. V gave up 1 base and J gave up 7 bases, with 8 bases separating them. The CDR3 consists of 13 residues. The CDR3 nucleotides read TGTGCCAGCAGTTACTTAAAGGGGCAGCCCCAGCATTTT. Its protein product is CASSYLKGQPQHF.

V usage is TRBV10-3 and J usage is TRBJ2-7, with D perhaps TRBD1 (5 bases). The V gene's germline CDR1 is ENHRY and CDR2 SYGVKD. V lost 3 bases to trimming and J lost 6 bases, with 18 bases between them. The CDR3 runs to 15 residues. DNA for the CDR3: TGTGCCATCAGTGAAGGGAACCACAGGACATCCGAGCAGTACTTC. Its protein is CAISEGNHRTSEQYF.

J is TRBJ2-3 and V is TRBV6-6; maybe TRBD1 (6 bases). This CDR3 has 16 amino acids. The V and J ends lost 4 bases and 1 base respectively, with 15 bases between them. CDR1 and CDR2 from the germline V gene are MNHNY and SVGAGI (reference sequence). The CDR3, as DNA: TGTGCCAGCAGTTCACCTTTTTCAGGGGGCACAGATACGCAGTATTTT. The encoded protein is CASSSPFSGGTDTQYF.

This clone shows up as medium-sized by frequency. The same CDR3 can be traced to other DNA sequences in this sample. V is TRBV13 and J is TRBJ1-2; a weak D match, TRBD1 (5 bases). The ends were cut back, 3 bases at V and 4 bases at J, with 15 bases in the middle. The CDR3 length is 15 residues. In germline, CDR1 is PRHDT, CDR2 FYEKMQ (reference sequence). The CDR3 sequence: CASSFAGTTLYGYTF. CDR3 coding DNA: TGTGCCAGCAGCTTCGCCGGGACTACGCTCTATGGCTACACCTTC.